This passage covers 19 T cell receptor beta chains from one sample sequenced in a study of regulatory T cells in long-lasting Graves disease. HTBI primers from iRepertoire and Arm-PCR of CDR3 regions yielded the TCR beta libraries. One entry per CDR3 protein results from TCRdb running MiXCR on the multiplex PCR reads. Of 400,000 to 500,000 distinct CDR3 sequences in the sample, less than 25% were seen once. Sample time point: persistent/refractory GD, antithyroid drugs over 5 years with positive TRAb. RNA isolated from PBMCs was used to make the TCR library. The sequencing here drew on peripheral blood mononuclear cells (PBMCs), taken when the disease was refractory, from a patient treated with antithyroid drugs. Receptor source: a female donor with Graves disease.

In this sample, this clonotype turned up many times. CDR3 protein: CASSSGASINQPQHF. CDR3 in DNA: TGTGCCAGCAGCTCCGGGGCCTCCATCAATCAGCCCCAGCATTTT. The rearrangement joins TRBV7-2 to TRBJ1-5; possibly TRBD1 for D (5 bases). Trimming stripped 4 bases from V and 3 bases from J, with 13 bases between. CDR3 length equals 15 residues. Germline V lookup: CDR1 SGHTA, CDR2 FQGNSA.

This clonotype was seen at least ten times. The genes are TRBV20-1 and TRBJ2-7, with TRBD2 matching over 8 bases. Germline V gene sequence: CDR1 DFQATT, CDR2 SNEGSKA (reference sequence). J lost 4 bases, V lost 5 bases, and 7 bases had no gene match. The CDR3 runs to 13 residues. CDR3 nucleotides: TGCAGTGCTCTGAGCGGGAGCGGGTACGAGCAGTACTTC. It specifies CSALSGSGYEQYF.

This chain uses TRBV6-1 with TRBJ1-1; perhaps TRBD1 as D (6 bases). Germline values: CDR1 MNHNS, CDR2 SASEGT. The CDR3 loop spans 14 amino acids. V shed 4 bases and J shed 3 bases, with 12 bases lying between them. This CDR3 reads CASSVPRGYTEAFF. The CDR3 DNA is TGTGCCAGCAGTGTGCCCAGGGGATACACTGAAGCTTTCTTT.

This clonotype was counted ten times or more. The chain joins TRBV19 to TRBJ2-5, with 7 bases that match TRBD1. The CDR3 spans 16 residues. Germline trimming cut 3 bases from V and 4 bases from J; bases unmatched to any gene: 11. CDR1 is LNHDA and CDR2 is SQIVND in the germline V gene (reference sequence). The DNA of the CDR3 is TGTGCCAGTAGTATGGGGACAGTCCCTCGTGGAGAGACCCAGTACTTC. Translated, it gives CASSMGTVPRGETQYF.

The chain recombines TRBV3-1 with TRBJ2-5; 8 bases are shared with TRBD2. CDR3 length: 14 residues. Unmatched junction bases numbered 6, after V lost 4 bases and J lost 5 bases. Germline values: CDR1 LGHDT, CDR2 YNNKEL (reference sequence). For the CDR3, the DNA is TGTGCCAGCAGCCTAGGGACTAGACGGGAGACCCAGTACTTC. Protein product: CASSLGTRRETQYF.

Here the CDR3 reads CASSPVDRGGKNTEAFF. As DNA, the CDR3 is TGTGCCAGCAGTCCCGTGGACCGGGGGGGTAAGAACACTGAAGCTTTCTTT. This chain joins TRBV6-1 and TRBJ1-1, with TRBD1 as a possible D gene (5 bases). Trimming stripped 5 bases from V and 1 base from J, with 20 bases between. This CDR3 region has 17 residues. From germline, CDR1 is MNHNS and CDR2 SASEGT.

This clonotype was seen a few times. The chain combines TRBV18 with TRBJ2-7; D might be TRBD2 (5 bases). Germline V gives CDR1 KGHSH, CDR2 LQKENI. Trimming stripped 2 bases from V and 6 bases from J, with 14 bases between. The CDR3 is 14 residues long. The CDR3 region is CASSPSGNVPEQYF. The DNA for the CDR3 is TGTGCCAGCTCACCATCCGGGAACGTCCCCGAGCAGTACTTC.

This clonotype was counted only a few times. The chain links TRBV7-2 to TRBJ1-2; D remains ambiguous. V was clipped by 6 bases and J by 3 bases, with 11 bases between them. Germline CDR1 is SGHTA and CDR2 is FQGNSA. The length of the CDR3 is 13 residues. The CDR3 protein is CASRADDHYGYTF. In DNA form, the CDR3 reads TGTGCCAGCAGGGCGGACGACCACTATGGCTACACCTTC.

This clonotype was counted many times. The chain uses TRBV2 and TRBJ2-5, with TRBD2 identical over 14 bases. The CDR3 spans 16 residues. Germline V gene sequence: CDR1 SNHLY, CDR2 FYNNEI. The junction had 8 bases not matched to a gene; V was cut back by 7 bases and J by 4 bases. CDR3 sequence reads: CASISTSGRAAETQYF. Written as DNA, the CDR3 is TGTGCCAGCATCTCGACTAGCGGGAGGGCCGCAGAGACCCAGTACTTC.

This chain links TRBV4-1 with TRBJ2-7; TRBD2 agrees at 13 bases. V shed 1 base and J 7 bases; nucleotides not matched to a gene: 10. The CDR3 covers 17 residues. Germline V gene sequence: CDR1 MGHRA, CDR2 YSYEKL. CDR3: CASSQGRGLAGFREQYF. Written as DNA, the CDR3 is TGCGCCAGCAGCCAAGGAAGGGGACTAGCGGGATTTAGGGAGCAGTACTTC.

V usage is TRBV6-5 and J usage is TRBJ2-3; D remains unclear. The CDR3 has 13 residues. The germline V gene has CDR1 MNHEY and CDR2 SVGAGI. The V gene lost 4 bases and the J gene lost 9 bases, with 14 bases spanning the gap. CDR3 nucleotide sequence: TGTGCCAGCAGTTCAACAGTGGATGGAACGCAGTATTTT. It codes for CASSSTVDGTQYF.

This clonotype was observed a handful of times. This sequence joins TRBV20-1 and TRBJ2-2, with D possibly TRBD1 on 6 matching bases. The CDR3 spans 14 residues. Trimming removed 5 bases at V and 2 bases at J, with 12 bases between. Germline CDR1 DFQATT, CDR2 SNEGSKA (reference sequence). As DNA, the CDR3 is TGCAGTGCTGCGGACAGAATAAACACCGGGGAGCTGTTTTTT. It translates to CSAADRINTGELFF.

This clonotype was counted at least ten times. The chain recombines TRBV28 with TRBJ2-7; TRBD1 aligns across 7 bases. The CDR3 runs to 13 residues. CDR1 is MDHEN and CDR2 is SYDVKM in the germline V gene. V shed 2 bases and J 3 bases; nucleotides not matched to a gene: 1. CDR3 bases: TGTGCCAGCAGTTTACAGGGGGACTACGAGCAGTACTTC. It codes for CASSLQGDYEQYF.

The chain recombines TRBV5-1 with TRBJ2-1; 11 nucleotides agree with TRBD2. The CDR3 loop spans 18 amino acids. The V gene end was trimmed by 3 bases and the J gene end by 7 bases; junction bases not matched to a gene: 15. The germline gives CDR1 SGHRS, CDR2 YFSETQ. The CDR3 nucleotides are TGCGCCAGCAGCTCTAAAGACCAACTAGCGGGAGTAGGGAATGAGCAGTTCTTC. Its translation: CASSSKDQLAGVGNEQFF.

This clonotype showed up many times. The chain has TRBV7-8 and TRBJ1-5, with 10 positions matching TRBD1. V shed 4 bases and J 5 bases; nucleotides not matched to a gene: 11. Germline V gene data show CDR1 as SGHVS and CDR2 as FQNEAQ. The CDR3 extends over 17 amino acids. CDR3 region: CASSSTPGQGIYQPQHF. DNA for the CDR3: TGTGCCAGCAGCTCGACCCCGGGACAGGGGATATATCAGCCCCAGCATTTT. Complete variable domain (other parts from reference TRBV7-8 and TRBJ1-5): GAGVSQSPRYKVAKRGQDVALRCDPISGHVSLFWYQQALGQGPEFLTYFQNEAQLDKSGLPSDRFFAERPEGSVSTLKIQRTQQEDSAVYLCASSSTPGQGIYQPQHFGDGTRLSIL.

This clonotype showed up many times. This chain uses TRBV6-5 with TRBJ1-1, with TRBD1 as a possible D gene (6 bases). The CDR3 is made up of 15 amino acids. The germline V gene has CDR1 MNHEY and CDR2 SVGAGI. The V end lost 4 bases, the J end lost 0 bases, and 12 bases lay between the germline ends. CDR3 residues: CASSSTGTLNTEAFF. CDR3 sequence (DNA): TGTGCCAGCAGTTCTACTGGGACACTGAACACTGAAGCTTTCTTT.

Only a few counts were recorded for this clonotype. The V and J genes are TRBV5-5 and TRBJ2-2; 7 bases are shared with TRBD2. Trimming at V came to 4 bases and at J to 0 bases, leaving 9 bases not matched to a gene. The CDR3 runs 17 residues. Germline-derived CDR1 and CDR2 are SGHKS and YYEKEE (reference sequence). CDR3 region: CASSSTGTTANTGELFF. For the CDR3, the DNA is TGTGCCAGCAGCAGCACCGGGACTACAGCGAACACCGGGGAGCTGTTTTTT.

The chain has TRBV7-8 and TRBJ2-3; TRBD2 matches at 9 bases. The trim removed 3 bases at V and 1 base at J, leaving 5 bases unmatched. There are 16 residues in the CDR3. The germline CDR1 and CDR2 sequences are SGHVS and FQNEAQ. The CDR3 region has the DNA TGTGCCAGCAGCTTTGCTAGCGGGACTCGCACAGATACGCAGTATTTT. Protein sequence: CASSFASGTRTDTQYF.

In regard to this clonotype: One end of the junction fails to match germline, which may point to a read error. V and J are TRBV7-2 and TRBJ1-1, with D unclear. The CDR3 has 15 residues. Germline-derived CDR1 and CDR2 are SGHTA and FQGNSA. CDR3 amino acids: CVSSRHDGPNTEAFF. The DNA of the CDR3 is TGTGTCAGCAGCCGACACGACGGGCCGAACACTGAAGCTTTCTTT. Together with reference TRBV7-2 and TRBJ1-1, the CDR3 gives the full variable domain: GAGVSQSPSNKVTEKGKDVELRCDPISGHTALYWYRQSLGQGLEFLIYFQGNSAPDKSGLPSDRFSAERTGGSVSTLTIQRTQQEDSAVYLCVSSRHDGPNTEAFFGQGTRLTVV.